The T cell receptor beta chain described here comes from a study of T-cell memory formation after mild COVID-19. Study-level background: Clustering of TCRs was largely donor specific. General observations from the study: Nothing showed for sure that second-wave clones peaking on day 37 were SARS-CoV-2 specific. Later expanders leaned CD4+, whereas day 15 to 85 contracting clones were balanced CD4/CD8.

On this clonotype: Its antigen is unidentified.

After removal of 4 bases from V and 2 bases from J, the junction contained 6 bases not matched to a gene. The CDR3 runs 15 residues. Germline V CDR1 and CDR2: LNHNV, YYDKDF (reference sequence). TCRdb reanalysed the 5' RACE reads using MiXCR and keeps one entry per CDR3 protein. The sample records fewer than 50,000 distinct CDR3 sequences, around 10% being singletons. The sample comprised PBMCs or a T cell subset sorted from them (not recorded which). The rearrangement joins TRBV15 to TRBJ2-3; 7 bases line up with TRBD1. The sequence was collected from a young man who had mild COVID-19 (a few samples of this study predate the infection). Cell type and time point are not known. CDR3 nucleotides: TGTGCCACCAGCATACAGGGGAGCCCCACAGATACGCAGTATTTT. It specifies CATSIQGSPTDTQYF. Drawing the rest from reference TRBV15 and TRBJ2-3, the complete variable domain is DAMVIQNPRYQVTQFGKPVTLSCSQTLNHNVMYWYQQKSSQAPKLLFHYYDKDFNNEADTPDNFQSRRPNTSFCFLDIRSPGLGDTAMYLCATSIQGSPTDTQYFGPGTRLTVL.